Listed below are T cell receptor beta chains from one sample, sequenced in a study of blood T cell repertoires in COVID-19. Some clones are missing from TCRdb's copy, which holds only in-frame ones; the method was immunoSEQ multiplex PCR. The sample contains about 46,000 clones, around 87% of which appear only once. Sample: peripheral blood. All receptors come from a human donor in a cohort sampled during active COVID-19. The CDR3 runs from the conserved cysteine through the conserved F or W. The D gene is left open where the match is weak. Rows give clone size only sometimes, using once, few, many, or a class for an expanded clone.

v_gene,len,abundance,d_gene,j_gene,CDR3aa,CDR3nt
TRBV9,18,NA,TRBD2,TRBJ2-3,CASSEKASGGSRTDTQYF,TGTGCCAGCAGCGAAAAGGCTAGCGGGGGGAGTAGGACAGATACGCAGTATTTT
TRBV9,14,NA,NA,TRBJ2-7,CASSGWDSSYEQYF,TGTGCCAGCAGCGGATGGGACTCCTCCTACGAGCAGTACTTC
TRBV7-9,15,NA,TRBD2,TRBJ2-7,CASSSSRLAIHEQYF,TGTGCCAGCAGCTCATCCAGACTAGCAATCCACGAGCAGTACTTC
TRBV29-1,13,NA,TRBD1,TRBJ1-4,CSVRTGGDEKLFF,TGCAGCGTTCGGACAGGGGGCGATGAAAAACTGTTTTTT
TRBV30,10,NA,NA,TRBJ2-1,CVAFFNEQFF,TGTGTGGCTTTTTTCAATGAGCAGTTCTTC
TRBV21-1,14,NA,NA,TRBJ2-7,CASSRIHRVYEQYF,TGTGCCAGCAGCAGAATTCACAGGGTCTACGAGCAGTACTTC
TRBV5-4,15,NA,TRBD2,TRBJ2-5,CASSLPGLGEETQYF,TGTGCCAGCAGCCTTCCGGGACTAGGGGAGGAGACCCAGTACTTC
TRBV4-1,16,NA,NA,TRBJ1-2,CASSPTEGGLNYGYTF,TGCGCCAGCAGCCCTACCGAAGGAGGCCTTAACTATGGCTACACCTTC
TRBV2,15,NA,TRBD2,TRBJ2-1,CASSQTSGGYNEQFF,TGTGCCAGCAGTCAAACTAGCGGGGGGTACAATGAGCAGTTCTTC
TRBV9,16,NA,NA,TRBJ2-1,CASSPRRSSSYNEQFF,TGTGCCAGCAGCCCTAGACGGAGCAGCTCCTACAATGAGCAGTTCTTC
TRBV27,14,few,TRBD2,TRBJ2-3,CASNLAGGTDTQYF,TGTGCCAGCAATCTAGCGGGCGGCACAGATACGCAGTATTTT
TRBV11-1,16,NA,NA,TRBJ1-2,CASSPLVGAENYGYTF,TGTGCCAGCAGCCCACTCGTCGGAGCTGAGAACTATGGCTACACCTTC
TRBV5-1,15,NA,NA,TRBJ2-2,CASSFFRTNTGELFF,TGCGCCAGCAGCTTTTTCAGGACGAACACCGGGGAGCTGTTTTTT
TRBV27,13,NA,NA,TRBJ1-2,CASSLSWGDGYTF,TGTGCCAGCAGTTTATCGTGGGGGGATGGCTACACCTTC
TRBV7-9,15,few,TRBD2,TRBJ2-1,CASSAPSGSPGEQFF,TGTGCCAGCAGCGCACCTAGCGGGAGTCCTGGTGAGCAGTTCTTC
TRBV6-2/TRBV6-3,13,once,NA,TRBJ1-1,CASSPEMNTEAFF,TGTGCCAGCAGTCCCGAGATGAACACTGAAGCTTTCTTT